This T cell receptor beta chain came from a study of CXCR3-negative and CXCR3-positive naive CD8 T cells. Concerning this clonotype: Its antigen is still unknown.

Germline V lookup: CDR1 PRHDT, CDR2 FYEKMQ (reference sequence). This CDR3 spans 15 amino acids. Libraries were UMI-labeled 5' RACE TRB cDNA. Each CDR3 protein gets one entry in TCRdb, which reprocessed the 5' RACE reads and gives no DNA. The table for this sample gives about 150,000 distinct CDR3 sequences. Findings and caveats of the study: The study found more hydrophobic TRB CDR3s in CXCR3-positive naive cells than in CXCR3-negative naive cells.

Source material: naive CXCR3+ CD8+ T cells from blood. Subset specified: CD45RO-CCR7+CD27+CD95- naive CD8+ T cells expressing CXCR3 (TNR3+). The TCR was taken from a human donor in good health. Some clones in this sample may be carry-over from other donors' samples. J is TRBJ2-7 and V is TRBV13; TCRdb selects TRBD2, and the lack of DNA leaves this call unchecked. This CDR3 is CASSSTSEAGDEQYF. Drawing the rest from reference TRBV13 and TRBJ2-7, the complete variable domain is AAGVIQSPRHLIKEKRETATLKCYPIPRHDTVYWYQQGPGQDPQFLISFYEKMQSDKGSIPDRFSAQQFSDYHSELNMSSLELGDSALYFCASSSTSEAGDEQYFGPGTRLTVT.